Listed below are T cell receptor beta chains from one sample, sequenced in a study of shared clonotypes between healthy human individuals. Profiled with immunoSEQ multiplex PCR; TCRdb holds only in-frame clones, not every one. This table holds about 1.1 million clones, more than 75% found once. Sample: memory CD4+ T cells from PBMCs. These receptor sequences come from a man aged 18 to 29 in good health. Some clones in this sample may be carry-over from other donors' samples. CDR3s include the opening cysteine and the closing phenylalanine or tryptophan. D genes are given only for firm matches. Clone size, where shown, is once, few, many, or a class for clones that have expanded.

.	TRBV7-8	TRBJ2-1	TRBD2	CASSVRAGVYEQFF	TGTGCCAGCAGCGTAAGAGCGGGAGTGTATGAGCAGTTCTTC
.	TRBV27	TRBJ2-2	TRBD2	CASSQTSGATGELFF	TGTGCCAGCAGCCAGACTAGCGGCGCCACCGGGGAGCTGTTTTTT
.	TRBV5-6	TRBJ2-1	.	CASSRRSGFYNEQFF	TGTGCCAGCAGCCGGAGGAGCGGGTTTTACAATGAGCAGTTCTTC
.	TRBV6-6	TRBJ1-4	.	CASSYSGQANEKLFF	TGTGCCAGCAGTTACTCGGGGCAGGCTAATGAAAAACTGTTTTTT
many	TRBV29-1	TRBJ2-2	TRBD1	CSVAGTANTGELFF	TGCAGCGTTGCCGGGACAGCTAACACCGGGGAGCTGTTTTTT
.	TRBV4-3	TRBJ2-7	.	CASSQDINSYEQYF	TGCGCCAGCAGCCAAGATATTAACTCCTACGAGCAGTACTTC
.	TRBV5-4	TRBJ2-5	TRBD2	CASSLTTSGRRGETQYF	TGTGCCAGCAGCTTGACAACTAGCGGGAGGAGGGGAGAGACCCAGTACTTC
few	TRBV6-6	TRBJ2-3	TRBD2	CASSYDAGADTQYF	TGTGCCAGCAGTTACGATGCGGGAGCAGATACGCAGTATTTT
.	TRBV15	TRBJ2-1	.	CATSRDPFHNEQFF	TGTGCCACCAGCAGAGATCCCTTTCACAATGAGCAGTTCTTC
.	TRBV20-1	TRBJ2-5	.	CSAGQQETQYF	TGCAGCGCGGGACAGCAAGAGACCCAGTACTTC
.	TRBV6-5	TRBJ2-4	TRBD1	CASSSTTGGSYIQYF	TGTGCCAGCAGTTCCACAACAGGGGGCTCGTACATTCAGTACTTC
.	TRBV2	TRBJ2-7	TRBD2	CASTARVTSRGGRFYEQYF	TGTGCCAGCACTGCTAGGGTGACTAGCCGGGGCGGGAGGTTCTACGAGCAGTACTTC
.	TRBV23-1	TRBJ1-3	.	CASSRVRSSGNTIYF	TGCGCCAGCAGTCGAGTCCGGAGCTCTGGAAACACCATATATTTT
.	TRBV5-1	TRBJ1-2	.	CASSLAGPFPPYGYTF	TGCGCCAGCAGCTTGGCCGGGCCGTTTCCCCCCTATGGCTACACCTTC
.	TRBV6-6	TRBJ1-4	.	CASRPTSGAREKLFF	TGTGCCAGCAGACCTACGTCGGGGGCGCGTGAAAAACTGTTTTTT
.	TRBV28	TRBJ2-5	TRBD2	CASSLGLAEETQYF	TGTGCCAGCAGTTTAGGGCTAGCGGAAGAGACCCAGTACTTC
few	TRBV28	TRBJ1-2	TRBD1	CASRPRDRRAYGYTF	TGTGCCAGCAGGCCCCGGGACAGGCGCGCCTATGGCTACACCTTC
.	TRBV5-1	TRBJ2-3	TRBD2	CASSLRTSGRADTQYF	TGCGCCAGCAGCTTGCGGACTAGCGGGAGAGCAGATACGCAGTATTTT
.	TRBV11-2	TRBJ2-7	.	CASSRRGLSEQYF	TGTGCCAGCAGCCGTAGGGGTTTAAGCGAGCAGTACTTC
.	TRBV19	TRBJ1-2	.	CASAPQILYGYTF	TGTGCCAGCGCCCCACAGATTCTCTATGGCTACACCTTC
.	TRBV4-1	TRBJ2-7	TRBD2	CASSQRLAGAGEQYF	TGCGCCAGCAGCCAGCGACTAGCGGGAGCTGGGGAGCAGTACTTC
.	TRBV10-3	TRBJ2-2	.	CAIRGPGSTGELFF	TGTGCCATCAGGGGCCCCGGGAGCACCGGGGAGCTGTTTTTT
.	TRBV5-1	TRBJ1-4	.	CASSPEWGFEKLFF	TGCGCCAGCAGCCCGGAGTGGGGTTTTGAAAAACTGTTTTTT
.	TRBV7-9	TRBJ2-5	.	CASSLVMSGQETQYF	TGTGCCAGCAGCTTAGTAATGTCAGGACAAGAGACCCAGTACTTC
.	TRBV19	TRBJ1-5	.	CASNGGWIYSNQPQHF	TGTGCCAGTAACGGGGGTTGGATATATAGCAATCAGCCCCAGCATTTT
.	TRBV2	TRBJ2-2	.	CASSKDGTPTGELFF	TGTGCCAGCAGTAAGGATGGGACTCCCACCGGGGAGCTGTTTTTT
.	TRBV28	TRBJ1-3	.	CASSGSLGTSSGNTIYF	TGTGCCAGCAGCGGGTCGTTGGGCACATCCTCTGGAAACACCATATATTTT
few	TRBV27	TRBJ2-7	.	CASSWGLESYEQYF	TGTGCCAGCAGTTGGGGTTTGGAGTCCTACGAGCAGTACTTC
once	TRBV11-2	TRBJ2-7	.	CASSLGTYEQYF	TGTGCCAGCAGCTTAGGGACTTACGAGCAGTACTTC
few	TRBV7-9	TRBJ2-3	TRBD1	CASSLGTGTSTDTQYF	TGTGCCAGCAGCTTAGGGACAGGGACTAGCACAGATACGCAGTATTTT
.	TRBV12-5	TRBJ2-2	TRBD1	CASARDRSTGELFF	TGTGCTAGTGCTAGGGACAGGTCGACCGGGGAGCTGTTTTTT
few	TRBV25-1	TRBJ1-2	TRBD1	CASSAYRGSGGYTF	TGTGCCAGCAGTGCCTACAGGGGGTCGGGTGGCTACACCTTC
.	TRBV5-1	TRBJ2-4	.	CASSLSDRRGAKNIQYF	TGCGCCAGCAGCTTGTCGGATCGGAGGGGAGCCAAAAACATTCAGTACTTC
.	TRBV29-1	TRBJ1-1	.	CSVISPSLGSTEAFF	TGCAGCGTTATTAGCCCCTCTCTGGGTTCGACTGAAGCTTTCTTT
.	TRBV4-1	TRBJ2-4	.	CASSPIGRGGPLAKNIQYF	TGCGCCAGCAGCCCCATTGGTAGGGGCGGGCCTCTAGCCAAAAACATTCAGTACTTC
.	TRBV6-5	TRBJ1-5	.	CASSDTPRQHF	TGTGCCAGCAGTGACACCCCAAGACAGCATTTT
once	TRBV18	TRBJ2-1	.	CASSPTAGEGEQFF	TGTGCCAGCTCCCCTACCGCAGGGGAGGGGGAGCAGTTCTTC
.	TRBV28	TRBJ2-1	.	CASGSGLSYNEQFF	TGTGCCAGCGGGAGCGGGCTCTCCTACAATGAGCAGTTCTTC
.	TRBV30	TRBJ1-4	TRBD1	CAWSRDRGEKLFF	TGTGCCTGGTCACGGGACAGGGGGGAAAAACTGTTTTTT
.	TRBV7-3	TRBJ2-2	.	CASSPGGGRTGELFF	TGTGCCAGCAGCCCCGGCGGGGGCCGGACCGGGGAGCTGTTTTTT
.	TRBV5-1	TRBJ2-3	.	CASSRTDTQYF	TGCGCCAGCAGTCGGACAGATACGCAGTATTTT
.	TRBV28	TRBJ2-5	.	CASSLPEKETQYF	TGTGCCAGCAGTTTACCAGAAAAAGAGACCCAGTACTTC
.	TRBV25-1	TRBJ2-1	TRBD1	CASATGGSYNEQFF	TGTGCCAGCGCCACAGGGGGGTCCTACAATGAGCAGTTCTTC
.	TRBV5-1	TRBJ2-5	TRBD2	CASVPGGRELVETQYF	TGCGCCAGCGTCCCGGGGGGACGGGAGTTGGTGGAGACCCAGTACTTC
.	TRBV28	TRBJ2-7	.	CASSPDGGPNDEQYF	TGTGCCAGCAGCCCCGATGGAGGACCTAATGACGAGCAGTACTTC
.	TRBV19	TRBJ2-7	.	CASSIGRYEQYF	TGTGCCAGTAGTATAGGTCGCTACGAGCAGTACTTC
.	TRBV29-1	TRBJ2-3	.	CSVSSSDTQYF	TGCAGCGTTTCGTCTTCAGATACGCAGTATTTT
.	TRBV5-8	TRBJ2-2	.	CASSLEGARNTGELFF	TGTGCCAGCAGCTTGGAAGGGGCGAGGAACACCGGGGAGCTGTTTTTT